This TCR beta chain was identified during a study of T-cell memory formation after mild COVID-19. Findings and limits, study-wide: Researchers could not confirm that second-wave clones peaking on day 37 targeted SARS-CoV-2.

The CDR3 runs 15 residues. The germline V gene has CDR1 SGHTA and CDR2 FQGNSA. V shed 5 bases and J shed 9 bases, with 22 bases lying between them. This clonotype was seen repeatedly, ten times or more. The antigen remains unidentified. It was 5'RACE with constant-segment primers that produced the TCR alpha and TCR beta cDNA libraries, which carried sample barcodes and UMIs. TCRdb reprocessed the 5' RACE reads via MiXCR and lists one record per CDR3 protein. The sample lists 250,000 to 350,000 distinct CDR3 sequences, 15% to 20% seen once, with about 23% in the top ten. V is TRBV7-2 and J is TRBJ2-5; possibly TRBD2 for D (5 bases). This TCR was sampled from a man younger than 35 who had mild COVID-19 (a few samples of this study predate the infection). Cell type and time point are not known. The material sequenced was PBMCs or a T cell subset sorted from them (not recorded which). The CDR3 nucleotides read TGTGCCAGCAGCCGTCCCGAAGGACTGCCCCGGGCCCAGTACTTC. Translated: CASSRPEGLPRAQYF.